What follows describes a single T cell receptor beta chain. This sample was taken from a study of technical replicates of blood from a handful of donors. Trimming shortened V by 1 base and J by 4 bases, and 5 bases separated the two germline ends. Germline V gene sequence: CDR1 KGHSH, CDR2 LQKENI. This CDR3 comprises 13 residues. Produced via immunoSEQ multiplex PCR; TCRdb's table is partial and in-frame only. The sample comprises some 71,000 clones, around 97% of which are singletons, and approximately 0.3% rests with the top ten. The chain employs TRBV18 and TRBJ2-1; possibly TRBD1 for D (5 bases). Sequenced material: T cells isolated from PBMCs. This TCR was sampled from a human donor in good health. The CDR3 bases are TGTGCCAGCTCACCACAGGGGTACAATGAGCAGTTCTTC. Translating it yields CASSPQGYNEQFF.